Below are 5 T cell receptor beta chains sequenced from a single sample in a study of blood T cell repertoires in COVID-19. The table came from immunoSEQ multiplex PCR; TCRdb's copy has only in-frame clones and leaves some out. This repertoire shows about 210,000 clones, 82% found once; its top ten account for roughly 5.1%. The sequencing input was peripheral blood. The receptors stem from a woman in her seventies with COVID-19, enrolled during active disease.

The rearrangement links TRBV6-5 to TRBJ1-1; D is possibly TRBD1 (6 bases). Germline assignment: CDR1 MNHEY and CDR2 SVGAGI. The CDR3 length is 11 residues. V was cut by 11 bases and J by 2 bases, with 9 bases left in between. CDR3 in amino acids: CAVRGNTEAFF. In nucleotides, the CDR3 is TGTGCCGTCAGGGGAAACACTGAAGCTTTCTTT.

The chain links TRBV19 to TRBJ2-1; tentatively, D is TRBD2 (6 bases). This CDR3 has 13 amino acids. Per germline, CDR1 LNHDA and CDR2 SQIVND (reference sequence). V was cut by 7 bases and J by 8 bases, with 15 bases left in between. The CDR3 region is CASTPGGKHEQFF. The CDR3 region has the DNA TGTGCCAGTACCCCTGGGGGGAAGCATGAGCAGTTCTTC.

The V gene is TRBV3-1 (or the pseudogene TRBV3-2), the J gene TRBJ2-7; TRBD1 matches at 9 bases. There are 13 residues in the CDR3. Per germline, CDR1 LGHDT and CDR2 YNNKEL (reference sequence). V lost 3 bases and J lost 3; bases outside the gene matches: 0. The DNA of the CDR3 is TGTGCCAGCAGCCAGGGACAGGGCTACGAGCAGTACTTC. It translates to CASSQGQGYEQYF.

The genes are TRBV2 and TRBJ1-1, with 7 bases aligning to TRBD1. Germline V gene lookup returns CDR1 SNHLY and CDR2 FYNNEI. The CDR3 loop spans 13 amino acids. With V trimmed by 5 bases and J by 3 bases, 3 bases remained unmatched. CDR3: CASSITGDTEAFF. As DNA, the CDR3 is TGTGCCAGCAGTATAACAGGGGACACTGAAGCTTTCTTT.

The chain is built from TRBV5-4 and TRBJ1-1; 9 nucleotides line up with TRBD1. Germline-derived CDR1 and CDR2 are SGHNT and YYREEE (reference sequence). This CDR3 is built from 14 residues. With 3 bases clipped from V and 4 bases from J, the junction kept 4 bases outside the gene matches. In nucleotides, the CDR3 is TGTGCCAGCAGCTGGGGACAGGGACTCACTGAAGCTTTCTTT. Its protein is CASSWGQGLTEAFF.